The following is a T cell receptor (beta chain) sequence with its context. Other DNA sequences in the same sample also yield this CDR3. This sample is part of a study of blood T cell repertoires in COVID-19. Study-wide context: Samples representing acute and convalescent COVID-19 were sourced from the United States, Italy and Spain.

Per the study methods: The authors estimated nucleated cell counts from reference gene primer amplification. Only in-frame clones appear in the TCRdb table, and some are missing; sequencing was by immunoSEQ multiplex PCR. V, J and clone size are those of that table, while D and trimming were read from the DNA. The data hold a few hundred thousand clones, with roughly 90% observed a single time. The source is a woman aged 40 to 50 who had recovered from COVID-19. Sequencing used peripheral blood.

The CDR3: CASSPAQGNQPQHF. CDR3 nucleotides: TGTGCCAGCAGCCCCGCCCAGGGTAATCAGCCCCAGCATTTT. The genes are TRBV6-5 and TRBJ1-5; TRBD1 is a possible D gene (5 bases). There are 14 residues in the CDR3. The germline V gene has CDR1 MNHEY and CDR2 SVGAGI. The germline V and J ends were trimmed by 6 bases and 4 bases, with 13 bases remaining between them.